This entry features one T cell receptor beta chain sequence. Method: immunoSEQ multiplex PCR; TCRdb's copy keeps in-frame clones and lacks some. The sample includes roughly 80,000 clones, around nine tenths seen only once; the top ten take approximately 2%. The source of the sample is a study of T cell changes during pregnancy in multiple sclerosis. Sequenced here: peripheral blood, sampled before pregnancy. This sequence originates from a female donor with multiple sclerosis, enrolled in a pregnancy study.

The CDR3 here is CSVSGQGGLYRYGYTF. In DNA, the CDR3 is TGCAGCGTCTCGGGACAGGGGGGCCTCTACCGCTATGGCTACACCTTC. The rearrangement uses TRBV29-1 and TRBJ1-2, with 11 bases that match TRBD1. CDR1 is SQVTM and CDR2 is ANQGSEA in the germline V gene. The ends lost 6 bases at V and 4 bases at J; junction bases unmatched: 13. The CDR3 loop spans 16 amino acids.